This T cell receptor beta chain was found in a study of human T cells and chemical hapten exposure. Study-wide points: DPC sensitization produced no change in TCRs with frequency above 1 in 1000.

Using its own MiXCR run on the RACE reads, TCRdb lists one record per CDR3 protein. This table has tens of thousands of distinct CDR3 sequences, less than 6% appearing once. Specified time point: healthy volunteer bleed at 6 weeks. The authors extracted total RNA from unfractionated whole blood. CDR1 is SGHNT and CDR2 is YYREEE in the germline V gene (reference sequence). The V end lost 1 base, the J end lost 2 bases, and 11 bases lay between the germline ends. The CDR3 contains 15 residues. This clonotype was seen just once. Its cognate antigen is unknown. This may arise from a read error, as a much more abundant clone is one base away.

The sequence was obtained from a human donor in good health. Some clones in this sample may be carry-over from other donors' samples. V and J are TRBV5-4 and TRBJ2-3; possibly TRBD2 for D (7 bases). Sequencing used whole blood. The CDR3 sequence is CASSLPGGHTDTQYF. CDR3 coding DNA: TGTGCCAGCAGCTTGCCGGGGGGCCACACAGATACGCAGTATTTT.